One and the same sample provided the 29 T cell receptor beta chains below, sequenced in a study of shared clonotypes between healthy human individuals. CD8 cells classed as naive were CD45RO-negative and positively selected for CCR7, excluding terminally differentiated effector memory CD45RA+ cells. Profiling relied on immunoSEQ multiplex PCR, and the TCRdb table lists in-frame clones only, not all of them. This table holds roughly 890,000 clones, about 92% found once. Sequencing used naive CD8+ T cells sorted from blood. These receptors were taken from a young man in good health.

This chain links TRBV11-2 with TRBJ2-7; D is unresolved. This CDR3 region has 12 residues. Looked up from germline, CDR1 is SGHAT and CDR2 is FQNNGV. Trimming removed 5 bases from V and 4 bases from J, with 9 bases in between. The CDR3 spells CASSTGAYEQYF. The CDR3, as DNA: TGTGCCAGCAGCACTGGCGCGTACGAGCAGTACTTC.

The rearrangement joins TRBV5-4 to TRBJ2-7, with 9 positions matching TRBD1. V gave up 1 base and J gave up 6 bases; unmatched junction bases: 8. There are 15 residues in the CDR3. CDR1 SGHNT and CDR2 YYREEE come from the germline V gene (reference sequence). In nucleotides, the CDR3 is TGTGCCAGCAGCTTGTTTGGGACAGGGTTTGGCGAGCAGTACTTC. This translates into CASSLFGTGFGEQYF. The full variable domain, its missing parts supplied by reference TRBV5-4 and TRBJ2-7, is ETGVTQSPTHLIKTRGQQVTLRCSSQSGHNTVSWYQQALGQGPQFIFQYYREEENGRGNFPPRFSGLQFPNYSSELNVNALELDDSALYLCASSLFGTGFGEQYFGPGTRLTVT.

V usage is TRBV19 and J usage is TRBJ1-2; no clear D. The V gene's germline CDR1 is LNHDA and CDR2 SQIVND (reference sequence). CDR3 size: 12 residues. Trimming shortened V by 3 bases and J by 4 bases, and 6 bases separated the two germline ends. CDR3 nucleotides: TGTGCCAGTAGTATGGCTGCCTATGGCTACACCTTC. Translating it yields CASSMAAYGYTF.

The gene calls are TRBV29-1 and TRBJ1-1; D gene uncertain. The CDR3 consists of 12 residues. The germline gives CDR1 SQVTM, CDR2 ANQGSEA. V was clipped by 5 bases and J by 0 bases, with 7 bases between them. The CDR3 coding sequence is TGCAGCGTTCATAGGATGAACACTGAAGCTTTCTTT. It codes for CSVHRMNTEAFF.

The chain employs TRBV27 and TRBJ1-5; a weak D match, TRBD1 (5 bases). V lost 6 bases, J lost 5 bases, and 20 bases lay in between. Germline CDR1 MNHEY, CDR2 SMNVEV (reference sequence). The CDR3 has 16 amino acids. The CDR3 DNA reads TGTGCCAGCAGCCGAACCCCAGGGACCACTGATCAGCCCCAGCATTTT. Translating it yields CASSRTPGTTDQPQHF.

This clone was detected only once. The chain recombines TRBV27 with TRBJ2-1; 14 bases align to TRBD2. The germline V gene has CDR1 MNHEY and CDR2 SMNVEV (reference sequence). Trimming removed 4 bases from V and 8 bases from J; junction bases left unmatched: 7. This CDR3 contains 16 residues. CDR3: CASSSGTSGSIDEQFF. The CDR3 nucleotides read TGTGCCAGCAGTTCCGGGACTAGCGGGAGTATCGATGAGCAGTTCTTC.

The CDR3 protein is CATVPPNWTGPSNYGYTF. CDR3 sequence (DNA): TGTGCCACCGTCCCCCCTAATTGGACAGGTCCTAGTAACTATGGCTACACCTTC. The rearrangement uses TRBV13 and TRBJ1-2; 7 nucleotides agree with TRBD1. The CDR3 totals 18 residues. Losses at the gene ends were 10 bases for V and 1 base for J; bases not matched to a gene: 21. The V gene's germline CDR1 is PRHDT and CDR2 FYEKMQ (reference sequence).

This sequence joins TRBV5-6 and TRBJ2-5, with D perhaps matching TRBD2 (5 bases). The CDR3 has 15 amino acids. Germline values: CDR1 SGHDT, CDR2 YYEEEE. With 0 bases removed from V and 1 base from J, the gap between germline ends came to 10 bases. The CDR3 spells CASSLGWERQETQYF. DNA for the CDR3: TGTGCCAGCAGCTTGGGGTGGGAGCGCCAAGAGACCCAGTACTTC.

This clone showed up just a few times. The chain uses TRBV10-1 and TRBJ2-7, with 7 bases matching TRBD2. V lost 0 bases and J lost 6; bases outside the gene matches: 8. This CDR3 is built from 15 residues. The germline V gene encodes CDR1 WNHNN and CDR2 SYGVQD (reference sequence). The CDR3 reads CASSESGGISSEQYF. The DNA for the CDR3 is TGCGCCAGCAGTGAGTCGGGGGGGATCTCTAGCGAGCAGTACTTC.

The CDR3 DNA is TGCGCCAGCAGCCTCGGGACTAGCGGGCACGAGCAGTACTTC. This sequence encodes CASSLGTSGHEQYF. V gene TRBV5-1 combines with J gene TRBJ2-7, with TRBD2 identical over 12 bases. After removal of 4 bases from V and 5 bases from J, the junction contained 4 bases not matched to a gene. The V gene's germline CDR1 is SGHRS and CDR2 YFSETQ. This CDR3 comprises 14 residues.

The genes are TRBV7-2 and TRBJ2-1, with D possibly TRBD1 on 5 matching bases. The CDR3 runs to 16 residues. V dropped 2 bases and J dropped 1 base, with 12 bases sitting between them. CDR1 SGHTA and CDR2 FQGNSA come from the germline V gene. As DNA, the CDR3 is TGTGCCAGCAGCTTAAGGCCCGACAGTTCCTACAATGAGCAGTTCTTC. Its translation is CASSLRPDSSYNEQFF.

Notes on this clone: The sample has other DNA sequences that encode this CDR3 too. Here the CDR3 DNA reads TGCGCCAGCAGCTTGGGGCCTAGCGGAACCTACGAGCAGTACTTC. This encodes CASSLGPSGTYEQYF. The chain uses TRBV5-1 and TRBJ2-7, with 7 positions matching TRBD2. J gave up 2 bases and V 0 bases, and 5 bases lay outside the gene matches. The CDR3 totals 15 residues. CDR1 SGHRS and CDR2 YFSETQ come from the germline V gene.

The V call is TRBV9, the J call TRBJ2-5; 11 bases map to TRBD2. In germline, CDR1 is SGDLS, CDR2 YYNGEE. The trim removed 0 bases at V and 5 bases at J, leaving 6 bases unmatched. CDR3 length equals 16 residues. The CDR3 sequence is CASSVEGASGRETQYF. CDR3 coding DNA: TGTGCCAGCAGCGTAGAAGGGGCTAGCGGGAGGGAGACCCAGTACTTC.

V is TRBV10-3 and J is TRBJ2-1, with TRBD2 as a possible D gene (6 bases). Germline V lookup: CDR1 ENHRY, CDR2 SYGVKD. CDR3 length equals 13 residues. Trimming removed 7 bases from V and 14 bases from J, with 21 bases in between. For the CDR3, the DNA is TGTGCCATCAAGGTGGGACTCCTAGGGGTAGAGTTCTTC. This gives the protein CAIKVGLLGVEFF.

The rearrangement uses TRBV29-1 and TRBJ2-2, with no clear D. V was pared by 4 bases and J by 5 bases, with 5 bases between. CDR3 length: 11 residues. The germline V gene encodes CDR1 SQVTM and CDR2 ANQGSEA. The CDR3 region has the DNA TGCAGCGTTGGGGTAACCGGGGAGCTGTTTTTT. It yields the protein CSVGVTGELFF.

The rearrangement links TRBV19 to TRBJ2-1, with D maybe TRBD2 (6 bases). The CDR3 has 13 residues. Deletions cut 7 bases from V and 10 bases from J, with 17 bases between. CDR1 LNHDA and CDR2 SQIVND come from the germline V gene (reference sequence). The chain's CDR3 is CASNGGWGQEQFF. The CDR3 coding sequence is TGTGCCAGTAATGGGGGGTGGGGCCAAGAGCAGTTCTTC.

The rearrangement joins TRBV30 to TRBJ2-5; 7 nucleotides match TRBD1. J gave up 1 base and V 2 bases, and 10 bases lay outside the gene matches. Per the germline V gene, CDR1 is GTSNPN and CDR2 is SVGIG (reference sequence). The CDR3 totals 16 residues. CDR3 bases: TGTGCCTGGAGTCCTCCCGGCAGACAGGGCCAAGAGACCCAGTACTTC. Amino acid sequence: CAWSPPGRQGQETQYF.

The chain uses TRBV11-2 and TRBJ2-7; D may be TRBD1 (6 bases). CDR1 is SGHAT, CDR2 FQNNGV, per germline. This CDR3 contains 15 residues. Trimming cost V 5 bases and J 5 bases, with 19 bases left between them. The CDR3 DNA reads as TGTGCCAGCAGCGAAGTCGCCGGGACATTCAACGAGCAGTACTTC. Its protein product is CASSEVAGTFNEQYF.

CDR3 sequence (DNA): TGTGCCAGCAGTTGGATGGGACAGAACAATCAGCCCCAGCATTTT. Translation: CASSWMGQNNQPQHF. The chain has TRBV28 and TRBJ1-5; 7 bases map to TRBD1. This CDR3 is 15 amino acids long. CDR1 is MDHEN and CDR2 is SYDVKM in the germline V gene. V dropped 4 bases and J dropped 3; count of bases not matched to a gene: 6.

This chain's CDR3 is CASSDRSGANVLTF. CDR3 bases: TGCGCCAGCAGCGATCGTTCTGGGGCCAACGTCCTGACTTTC. The rearrangement joins TRBV4-3 to TRBJ2-6, with D uncertain. The CDR3 spans 14 residues. CDR1 is LGHNA, CDR2 YSLEER, per germline. V was cut by 5 bases and J by 1 base, with 6 bases left in between.

The chain has TRBV19 and TRBJ2-5, with TRBD1 as a possible D gene (6 bases). CDR3 length: 13 amino acids. CDR1 and CDR2 (germline): LNHDA, SQIVND (reference sequence). Trimming removed 10 bases from V and 3 bases from J, with 15 bases in between. The CDR3 sequence: CATRDTKKETQYF. The CDR3 DNA follows: TGTGCCACCCGGGACACAAAAAAAGAGACCCAGTACTTC.

The V and J genes are TRBV5-8 and TRBJ1-5; D not resolved. The germline V and J ends were trimmed by 1 base and 11 bases, with 7 bases remaining between them. This CDR3 spans 11 amino acids. The germline V gene encodes CDR1 SGHTS and CDR2 YDEGEE. The CDR3 region has the DNA TGTGCCAGCAGCTTGTTCCCGGCCCAGCATTTT. Translating it yields CASSLFPAQHF.

The chain uses TRBV19 and TRBJ1-1; D is undetermined. With 7 bases removed from V and 1 base from J, the gap between germline ends came to 16 bases. Germline CDR1 is LNHDA and CDR2 is SQIVND (reference sequence). The length of the CDR3 is 15 residues. The CDR3 nucleotides are TGTGCCAGTAAGGAATTCGACACCTCGAACACTGAAGCTTTCTTT. This gives the protein CASKEFDTSNTEAFF.

The J gene is TRBJ2-4, the V gene TRBV14, with 8 bases that match TRBD1. The CDR3 sequence is 13 residues long. Germline V gene sequence: CDR1 SGHDN, CDR2 FVKESK. After removal of 6 bases from V and 8 bases from J, the junction contained 6 bases not matched to a gene. The CDR3 loop is CASRQTGEDIQYF. The DNA for the CDR3 is TGTGCCAGCAGACAGACAGGGGAGGACATTCAGTACTTC.

The V call is TRBV10-1, the J call TRBJ2-1; D may be TRBD1 or TRBD2 (6 bases each). The CDR3 loop spans 15 amino acids. Germline V gene lookup returns CDR1 WNHNN and CDR2 SYGVQD (reference sequence). V gave up 4 bases and J gave up 6 bases, with 16 bases separating them. In DNA form, the CDR3 reads TGCGCCAGCAGTGGGGGATCGGAGGGGGGCAATGAGCAGTTCTTC. The encoded protein is CASSGGSEGGNEQFF.

The gene calls are TRBV28 and TRBJ2-5; D gene uncertain. The CDR3 is made up of 15 amino acids. The germline V gene has CDR1 MDHEN and CDR2 SYDVKM. Trimming left V 5 bases short and J 0 bases short, with 13 bases between. The CDR3 here is CASSPPTAYQETQYF. The CDR3 bases are TGTGCCAGCAGTCCCCCCACTGCGTACCAAGAGACCCAGTACTTC.

V gene TRBV12-5 combines with J gene TRBJ2-3, with D perhaps matching TRBD1 (6 bases). V gave up 7 bases and J gave up 5 bases, with 28 bases separating them. This CDR3 comprises 18 residues. Germline loops: CDR1 LGHNT, CDR2 FRNRAP. CDR3 sequence (DNA): TGTGCTAGTGCCCAGGGGCGGCAGGACCACCCCCTCGGAGATACGCAGTATTTT. Amino acids: CASAQGRQDHPLGDTQYF.

In this sample, this clone turned up once. The chain is built from TRBV15 and TRBJ1-1; D possibly corresponds to TRBD1 (5 bases). With 5 bases removed from V and 4 bases from J, the gap between germline ends came to 17 bases. Germline V gene lookup returns CDR1 LNHNV and CDR2 YYDKDF (reference sequence). The CDR3 has 15 amino acids. The CDR3 loop is CATSALGRMSTEAFF. As DNA, the CDR3 is TGTGCCACCAGCGCCCTGGGGCGGATGAGCACTGAAGCTTTCTTT.

The CDR3 bases are TGCGCCAGCAGCCAAGATCAGGCCAACGAGCAGTACTTC. It encodes CASSQDQANEQYF. The V call is TRBV4-3, the J call TRBJ2-7, with D uncertain. The V end was cut by 0 bases, the J end by 5 bases, with 8 bases between. The germline gives CDR1 LGHNA, CDR2 YSLEER. The CDR3 runs 13 residues.